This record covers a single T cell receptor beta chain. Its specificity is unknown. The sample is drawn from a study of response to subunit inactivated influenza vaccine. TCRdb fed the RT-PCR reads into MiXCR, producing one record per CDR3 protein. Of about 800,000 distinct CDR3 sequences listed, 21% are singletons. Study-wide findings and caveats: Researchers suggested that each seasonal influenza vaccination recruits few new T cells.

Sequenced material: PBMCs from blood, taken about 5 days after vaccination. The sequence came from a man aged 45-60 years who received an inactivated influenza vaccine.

The CDR3 region is CSAEGGPNTGELFF. For the CDR3, the DNA is TGCAGTGCTGAGGGGGGCCCGAACACCGGGGAGCTGTTTTTT. This chain connects TRBV20-1 to TRBJ2-2, with D perhaps being TRBD1 or TRBD2 (6 bases each). Trimming cost V 5 bases and J 0 bases, with 10 bases left between them. The CDR3 is 14 amino acids. CDR1 DFQATT and CDR2 SNEGSKA come from the germline V gene (reference sequence).